This TCR beta chain was obtained from a study of spatial heterogeneity in lung cancer. Study details: Sequence detection consistently recorded a greater number of beta-chain than alpha-chain sequences. Strongly correlated with TCR transcript counts in tumor regions was a T cell module score, which was a transcriptional module score calculated from matched bulk RNA-seq. Broader study findings: Expanded alpha and beta TCR counts within tumors tracked tumor mutation counts. The authors estimated that around 7% of tumor T cells were covered for alpha chains and approximately 13% for beta chains.

This clonotype was counted only a few times. The antigen is unknown. TCRdb reprocessed the 5' RACE reads via MiXCR and lists one record per CDR3 protein. The sample lists fewer than 4,000 distinct CDR3 sequences; approximately 6% were seen once. Specified time point: sample taken at primary tumor resection. Trimming took 3 bases from V and 0 from J, leaving 15 bases between them. The CDR3 spans 17 residues. Germline V gene lookup returns CDR1 LGHDT and CDR2 YNNKEL (reference sequence). The V and J genes are TRBV3-1 and TRBJ2-1; D unresolved. The clonotype originates from a female donor with early-stage non-small cell lung cancer. This material consisted of lung tumor tissue, taken at surgery. DNA for the CDR3: TGTGCCAGCAGCCAGAGGCCTAGACATAGCTCCTACAATGAGCAGTTCTTC. This encodes CASSQRPRHSSYNEQFF.